The 12 T cell receptor beta chains below all came from one sample that was sequenced in a study of PD-1 blockade in classical Hodgkin lymphoma. Time point noted: cycle 4 day 1 (C4D1), after more than five weeks of nivolumab. Every patient had relapsed following autologous stem cell transplantation, and cohorts differed in brentuximab vedotin exposure. The method was immunoSEQ multiplex PCR; TCRdb's version includes in-frame clones alone and lacks a portion of them. Of fewer than 100,000 clones in the sample, about 92% are singletons; the top ten hold 1.5% to 2.5%. Sequenced material: peripheral blood mononuclear cells (PBMCs), taken before the fourth cycle of nivolumab. The source of these receptors is a human donor with classical Hodgkin lymphoma.

This clone was seen only a few times. The chain uses TRBV19 and TRBJ2-4; D is possibly TRBD1 (6 bases). Trimming took 4 bases from V and 1 from J, leaving 11 bases between them. Germline CDR1 is LNHDA and CDR2 is SQIVND (reference sequence). The CDR3 spans 15 residues. CDR3 residues: CASSNGGLAKNIQYF. Written as DNA, the CDR3 is TGTGCCAGTAGTAATGGGGGCCTGGCCAAAAACATTCAGTACTTC.

The V and J genes are TRBV6-1 and TRBJ1-3; weak D call: TRBD1 (5 bases). The germline gives CDR1 MNHNS, CDR2 SASEGT. With 4 bases removed from V and 9 bases from J, the gap between germline ends came to 22 bases. There are 16 residues in the CDR3. CDR3 nucleotide sequence: TGTGCCAGCAGTGGAACTGGGGCAGAGGGTTTTAGCACCATATATTTT. Translated: CASSGTGAEGFSTIYF.

The chain couples TRBV5-6 to TRBJ2-5; TRBD2 matches at 11 bases. With 5 bases clipped from V and 1 base from J, the junction kept 7 bases outside the gene matches. The V gene's germline CDR1 is SGHDT and CDR2 YYEEEE. CDR3 size: 16 residues. DNA for the CDR3: TGTGCCAGCAGTCCCGGGACTAGCGGTCTCCAAGAGACCCAGTACTTC. As protein: CASSPGTSGLQETQYF. The full variable domain, rest sourced from reference TRBV5-6 and TRBJ2-5, is DAGVTQSPTHLIKTRGQQVTLRCSPKSGHDTVSWYQQALGQGPQFIFQYYEEEERQRGNFPDRFSGHQFPNYSSELNVNALLLGDSALYLCASSPGTSGLQETQYFGPGTRLLVL.

In its sample, this clone was seen once. The CDR3 reads CAWIQDGSYGYTF. The CDR3 DNA is TGTGCCTGGATACAGGATGGATCCTATGGCTACACCTTC. This chain connects TRBV30 to TRBJ1-2; a weak D match, TRBD1 (5 bases). Germline CDR1 reads GTSNPN; CDR2 reads SVGIG (reference sequence). V lost 4 bases and J lost 4, with 13 bases in between. The length of the CDR3 is 13 residues.

The chain employs TRBV2 and TRBJ1-1; D is unclear. Deletions cut 4 bases from V and 1 base from J, with 7 bases between. Germline V CDR1 and CDR2: SNHLY, FYNNEI. The CDR3 sequence is 13 residues long. The CDR3 DNA reads as TGTGCCAGCAGTGGACGGGCGAACACTGAAGCTTTCTTT. Amino acid sequence: CASSGRANTEAFF.

The chain uses TRBV6-1 and TRBJ2-7, with 9 bases fitting TRBD1. The CDR3 consists of 14 residues. V gave up 5 bases and J gave up 3 bases; unmatched junction bases: 5. The germline CDR1 and CDR2 sequences are MNHNS and SASEGT. CDR3 sequence (DNA): TGTGCCAGCAGTCTCCGGGACAGGGTCTACGAGCAGTACTTC. This codes for CASSLRDRVYEQYF.

The chain links TRBV5-1 to TRBJ1-1; 7 bases are shared with TRBD1. Losses at the gene ends were 4 bases for V and 6 bases for J; bases not matched to a gene: 9. Germline CDR1 and CDR2: SGHRS and YFSETQ. There are 14 residues in the CDR3. The CDR3 DNA follows: TGCGCCAGCAGCCGGGTGACAGGGAGCGCTGAAGCTTTCTTT. Its translation: CASSRVTGSAEAFF.

CDR3 coding DNA: TGTGCCAGCAGCTCTATTACTAGGCGGCCTATAAACTCCTACAATGAGCAGTTCTTC. This sequence encodes CASSSITRRPINSYNEQFF. The chain joins TRBV7-3 to TRBJ2-1; D possibly corresponds to TRBD2 (5 bases). The CDR3 runs to 19 residues. Trimming cost V 4 bases and J 0 bases, with 22 bases left between them. Germline-derived CDR1 and CDR2 are SGHTA and FQGTGA.

V and J are TRBV6-5 and TRBJ2-2; TRBD2 matches 7 bases. The V gene end was trimmed by 6 bases and the J gene end by 6 bases; junction bases not matched to a gene: 7. CDR3 size: 14 residues. The germline gives CDR1 MNHEY, CDR2 SVGAGI. CDR3 residues: CASRTGGGSGELFF. Written as DNA, the CDR3 is TGTGCCAGCAGGACGGGAGGTGGTTCCGGGGAGCTGTTTTTT.

The genes are TRBV7-2 and TRBJ2-7; D gene unclear. Germline lookup yields CDR1 SGHTA and CDR2 FQGNSA. The V end was cut by 5 bases, the J end by 2 bases, with 4 bases between. The CDR3 contains 11 residues. This chain's CDR3 is CASSRAYEQYF. Written as DNA, the CDR3 is TGTGCCAGCAGCCGGGCCTACGAGCAGTACTTC. Together with reference TRBV7-2 and TRBJ2-7, the CDR3 gives the full variable domain: GAGVSQSPSNKVTEKGKDVELRCDPISGHTALYWYRQSLGQGLEFLIYFQGNSAPDKSGLPSDRFSAERTGGSVSTLTIQRTQQEDSAVYLCASSRAYEQYFGPGTRLTVT.

This clone showed up just once. The chain links TRBV30 to TRBJ2-7, with TRBD1 as a possible D gene (6 bases). V lost 0 bases, J lost 6 bases, and 21 bases lay in between. CDR1 and CDR2 (germline): GTSNPN, SVGIG (reference sequence). The CDR3 totals 16 residues. Here the CDR3 reads CAWSVPSGTKHLEQYF. CDR3 bases: TGTGCCTGGAGTGTTCCCTCAGGGACAAAGCACCTCGAGCAGTACTTC. Based on the CDR3 plus reference TRBV30 and TRBJ2-7, the full variable domain is SQTIHQWPATLVQPVGSPLSLECTVEGTSNPNLYWYRQAAGRGLQLLFYSVGIGQISSEVPQNLSASRPQDRQFILSSKKLLLSDSGFYLCAWSVPSGTKHLEQYFGPGTRLTVT.

J is TRBJ2-1 and V is TRBV12-5; D is perhaps TRBD1 (6 bases). The CDR3 extends over 13 amino acids. The germline CDR1 and CDR2 sequences are LGHNT and FRNRAP. V was shortened by 5 bases and J by 6 bases, with 11 bases between the two germline ends. CDR3 amino acids: CASGETGGNEQFF. The CDR3 DNA is TGTGCTAGTGGTGAGACAGGTGGCAATGAGCAGTTCTTC.